These 16 T cell receptor beta chains share one sample of origin, sequenced in a study of response to subunit inactivated influenza vaccine. TCRdb processed the RT-PCR reads anew with MiXCR; each CDR3 protein has one entry. The sample includes hundreds of thousands of distinct CDR3 sequences, approximately 24% of them seen just once. Sequencing used CD4+ T cells sorted from PBMCs, obtained about 5 days after vaccination. Receptors originate from a man aged 45 to 65 who received an inactivated influenza vaccine.

This clonotype was found a few times. The chain employs TRBV5-1 and TRBJ2-7; a possible D gene is TRBD2 (6 bases). Trimming stripped 4 bases from V and 5 bases from J, with 19 bases between. Germline CDR1 SGHRS, CDR2 YFSETQ. This CDR3 has 15 residues. The CDR3 DNA is TGCGCCAGCAGCACCGGGACTCCGGGGAGCGACGAGCAGTACTTC. Its translation is CASSTGTPGSDEQYF. The variable domain in full, with the rest retrieved from reference TRBV5-1 and TRBJ2-7, is KAGVTQTPRYLIKTRGQQVTLSCSPISGHRSVSWYQQTPGQGLQFLFEYFSETQRNKGNFPGRFSGRQFSNSRSEMNVSTLELGDSALYLCASSTGTPGSDEQYFGPGTRLTVT.

This clonotype was recorded at least ten times. The rearrangement links TRBV12-3 or TRBV12-4 to TRBJ2-3; D tentatively fits TRBD1 or TRBD2 (5 bases each). This CDR3 is 13 amino acids long. V lost 6 bases and J 0 bases, leaving 7 bases between the germline ends. The CDR3 DNA reads as TGTGCCAGCAGCCGGGACAGCACAGATACGCAGTATTTT. Translated, it gives CASSRDSTDTQYF.

This clonotype was counted many times. The rearrangement uses TRBV5-5 and TRBJ2-5; D perhaps matches TRBD2 (5 bases). CDR3 length: 12 residues. Trimming took off 4 bases at V and 5 bases at J, with 9 bases between the two ends. The germline V gene encodes CDR1 SGHKS and CDR2 YYEKEE (reference sequence). The CDR3 sequence: CASSALAETQYF. Written as DNA, the CDR3 is TGTGCCAGCAGCGCCCTAGCTGAGACCCAGTACTTC. Complete variable domain (other parts from reference TRBV5-5 and TRBJ2-5): DAGVTQSPTHLIKTRGQQVTLRCSPISGHKSVSWYQQVLGQGPQFIFQYYEKEERGRGNFPDRFSARQFPNYSSELNVNALLLGDSALYLCASSALAETQYFGPGTRLLVL.

V gene TRBV20-1 combines with J gene TRBJ2-7; 8 bases fit TRBD2. V trimming: 5 bases; J trimming: 0 bases; junction bases outside the gene matches: 6. Germline CDR1 and CDR2: DFQATT and SNEGSKA (reference sequence). CDR3 size: 14 residues. The CDR3: CSALAGTSSYEQYF. Written as DNA, the CDR3 is TGCAGTGCTTTGGCCGGGACTAGCTCCTACGAGCAGTACTTC.

At least ten counts were recorded for this clonotype. This rearrangement joins TRBV6-1 to TRBJ1-5, with 11 bases aligning to TRBD1. The length of the CDR3 is 15 residues. Germline-derived CDR1 and CDR2 are MNHNS and SASEGT. With V trimmed by 5 bases and J by 4 bases, 4 bases remained unmatched. This chain's CDR3 is CASSTGTGGNQPQHF. CDR3 coding DNA: TGTGCCAGCAGTACCGGGACAGGGGGTAATCAGCCCCAGCATTTT.

A few counts support this clonotype. J is TRBJ2-3 and V is TRBV28, with 13 bases that match TRBD2. The CDR3 loop spans 16 amino acids. V was pared by 3 bases and J by 7 bases, with 7 bases of the junction left unmatched. Germline V gives CDR1 MDHEN, CDR2 SYDVKM. The DNA for the CDR3 is TGTGCCAGCAGTTTCCGCGGGACTAGCGGGGCTAATACGCAGTATTTT. Encoded protein: CASSFRGTSGANTQYF.

Here the CDR3 reads CASSFGQLQQYF. The DNA of the CDR3 is TGTGCCAGCAGTTTTGGACAGCTTCAGCAGTACTTC. The J gene is TRBJ2-7, the V gene TRBV6-2 or TRBV6-3; perhaps TRBD1 as D (6 bases). Trimming removed 4 bases from V and 8 bases from J, with 12 bases in between. The CDR3 has 12 residues. Per the germline V gene, CDR1 is MNHEY and CDR2 is SVGEGT.

This clonotype was picked up many times. This rearrangement joins TRBV7-2 to TRBJ2-2; maybe TRBD1 (5 bases). V lost 1 base to trimming and J lost 4 bases, with 10 bases between them. Germline lookup yields CDR1 SGHTA and CDR2 FQGNSA. The CDR3 sequence is 15 residues long. Here the CDR3 reads CASSLGTGATGELFF. In DNA form, the CDR3 reads TGTGCCAGCAGCTTAGGAACAGGCGCCACCGGGGAGCTGTTTTTT.

The CDR3: CSAGSTNEKLFF. In nucleotides, the CDR3 is TGCAGCGCGGGATCAACTAATGAAAAACTGTTTTTT. The rearrangement uses TRBV20-1 and TRBJ1-4; D unresolved. This CDR3 spans 12 amino acids. The germline CDR1 and CDR2 sequences are DFQATT and SNEGSKA (reference sequence).

The sample holds a few counts of this clonotype. The rearrangement links TRBV7-2 to TRBJ2-2; 9 positions match TRBD2. This CDR3 has 14 residues. Trimming cost V 7 bases and J 5 bases; bases outside gene matches: 5. Germline CDR1 and CDR2: SGHTA and FQGNSA. CDR3 residues: CASKSAGGTGELFF. The CDR3 DNA reads as TGTGCCAGCAAATCGGCGGGGGGGACCGGGGAGCTGTTTTTT.

The chain is built from TRBV24-1 and TRBJ2-7; 7 nucleotides agree with TRBD1. V shed 0 bases and J 7 bases; nucleotides not matched to a gene: 2. Germline CDR1 and CDR2: KGHDR and SFDVKD. This CDR3 region has 13 residues. DNA for the CDR3: TGTGCCACCAGTGATTTGGACAGGGATGAGCAGTACTTC. Residues: CATSDLDRDEQYF.

The chain uses TRBV5-6 and TRBJ2-5; no clear D. The CDR3 sequence is 14 residues long. Germline loops: CDR1 SGHDT, CDR2 YYEEEE. Trimming removed 0 bases from V and 5 bases from J, with 11 bases in between. CDR3 loop: CASSLATRRETQYF. Written as DNA, the CDR3 is TGTGCCAGCAGCTTGGCCACGAGAAGGGAGACCCAGTACTTC.

This clonotype was seen more than once but under ten times. This chain links TRBV5-1 with TRBJ2-7; D may be TRBD1 (5 bases). There are 15 residues in the CDR3. V gave up 0 bases and J gave up 6 bases, with 16 bases separating them. The germline CDR1 and CDR2 sequences are SGHRS and YFSETQ. The chain's CDR3 is CASSLVVGRQGEQYF. CDR3 in DNA: TGCGCCAGCAGCTTGGTGGTCGGACGCCAGGGCGAGCAGTACTTC.

In its sample, this clonotype was seen a few times. The chain couples TRBV5-6 to TRBJ2-3, with D possibly being TRBD1 or TRBD2 (5 bases each). The CDR3 is 17 amino acids. Germline loops: CDR1 SGHDT, CDR2 YYEEEE. V lost 4 bases, J lost 6 bases, and 24 bases lay in between. The CDR3 protein is CASSRGAPVLKGDTQYF. CDR3 nucleotides: TGTGCCAGCAGCAGGGGAGCCCCCGTGCTTAAGGGGGATACGCAGTATTTT.

This clonotype has a handful of counts. The chain recombines TRBV6-5 with TRBJ2-7; 9 positions match TRBD2. Germline V gives CDR1 MNHEY, CDR2 SVGAGI. The J segment lost 2 bases and the V segment lost 0 bases, leaving 2 bases of the junction unmatched. The CDR3 spans 15 residues. CDR3 loop: CASSYSRGRAYEQYF. The CDR3, as DNA: TGTGCCAGCAGTTACTCTCGCGGGAGGGCCTACGAGCAGTACTTC.

A few counts support this clonotype. The rearrangement links TRBV12-3 or TRBV12-4 to TRBJ1-2, with unresolved D. V was trimmed by 1 base and J by 7 bases, leaving 13 bases between them. The CDR3 totals 14 residues. The CDR3: CASSLGITSAGYTF. In DNA form, the CDR3 reads TGTGCCAGCAGTTTAGGGATCACCTCGGCTGGCTACACCTTC.